This TCR beta chain was retrieved from a study of beta chain features in type 1 diabetes. Per germline, CDR1 ENHRY and CDR2 SYGVKD. The CDR3 totals 14 residues. Sequenced material consisted of expressed TCRB transcripts (all of the isolated RNA was reverse transcribed). Clones were read by immunoSEQ multiplex PCR, and TCRdb kept only the in-frame ones, dropping some. Among under 950,000 clones, roughly 16% were seen once, and the ten largest hold around 0.02%. In regard to this clone: The junction departs from the called germline gene at one end, perhaps through a read error.

The TCR comes from a woman younger than 35 in good health. This chain links TRBV10-3 with TRBJ2-7; D gene ambiguous. Sequencing was done on a sample of naive CD4+ T cells from blood. The DNA for the CDR3 is TGTGCCATCAGGGAGTCGACGGCTTCCTACGAGCAGTACTTC. It specifies CAIRESTASYEQYF.